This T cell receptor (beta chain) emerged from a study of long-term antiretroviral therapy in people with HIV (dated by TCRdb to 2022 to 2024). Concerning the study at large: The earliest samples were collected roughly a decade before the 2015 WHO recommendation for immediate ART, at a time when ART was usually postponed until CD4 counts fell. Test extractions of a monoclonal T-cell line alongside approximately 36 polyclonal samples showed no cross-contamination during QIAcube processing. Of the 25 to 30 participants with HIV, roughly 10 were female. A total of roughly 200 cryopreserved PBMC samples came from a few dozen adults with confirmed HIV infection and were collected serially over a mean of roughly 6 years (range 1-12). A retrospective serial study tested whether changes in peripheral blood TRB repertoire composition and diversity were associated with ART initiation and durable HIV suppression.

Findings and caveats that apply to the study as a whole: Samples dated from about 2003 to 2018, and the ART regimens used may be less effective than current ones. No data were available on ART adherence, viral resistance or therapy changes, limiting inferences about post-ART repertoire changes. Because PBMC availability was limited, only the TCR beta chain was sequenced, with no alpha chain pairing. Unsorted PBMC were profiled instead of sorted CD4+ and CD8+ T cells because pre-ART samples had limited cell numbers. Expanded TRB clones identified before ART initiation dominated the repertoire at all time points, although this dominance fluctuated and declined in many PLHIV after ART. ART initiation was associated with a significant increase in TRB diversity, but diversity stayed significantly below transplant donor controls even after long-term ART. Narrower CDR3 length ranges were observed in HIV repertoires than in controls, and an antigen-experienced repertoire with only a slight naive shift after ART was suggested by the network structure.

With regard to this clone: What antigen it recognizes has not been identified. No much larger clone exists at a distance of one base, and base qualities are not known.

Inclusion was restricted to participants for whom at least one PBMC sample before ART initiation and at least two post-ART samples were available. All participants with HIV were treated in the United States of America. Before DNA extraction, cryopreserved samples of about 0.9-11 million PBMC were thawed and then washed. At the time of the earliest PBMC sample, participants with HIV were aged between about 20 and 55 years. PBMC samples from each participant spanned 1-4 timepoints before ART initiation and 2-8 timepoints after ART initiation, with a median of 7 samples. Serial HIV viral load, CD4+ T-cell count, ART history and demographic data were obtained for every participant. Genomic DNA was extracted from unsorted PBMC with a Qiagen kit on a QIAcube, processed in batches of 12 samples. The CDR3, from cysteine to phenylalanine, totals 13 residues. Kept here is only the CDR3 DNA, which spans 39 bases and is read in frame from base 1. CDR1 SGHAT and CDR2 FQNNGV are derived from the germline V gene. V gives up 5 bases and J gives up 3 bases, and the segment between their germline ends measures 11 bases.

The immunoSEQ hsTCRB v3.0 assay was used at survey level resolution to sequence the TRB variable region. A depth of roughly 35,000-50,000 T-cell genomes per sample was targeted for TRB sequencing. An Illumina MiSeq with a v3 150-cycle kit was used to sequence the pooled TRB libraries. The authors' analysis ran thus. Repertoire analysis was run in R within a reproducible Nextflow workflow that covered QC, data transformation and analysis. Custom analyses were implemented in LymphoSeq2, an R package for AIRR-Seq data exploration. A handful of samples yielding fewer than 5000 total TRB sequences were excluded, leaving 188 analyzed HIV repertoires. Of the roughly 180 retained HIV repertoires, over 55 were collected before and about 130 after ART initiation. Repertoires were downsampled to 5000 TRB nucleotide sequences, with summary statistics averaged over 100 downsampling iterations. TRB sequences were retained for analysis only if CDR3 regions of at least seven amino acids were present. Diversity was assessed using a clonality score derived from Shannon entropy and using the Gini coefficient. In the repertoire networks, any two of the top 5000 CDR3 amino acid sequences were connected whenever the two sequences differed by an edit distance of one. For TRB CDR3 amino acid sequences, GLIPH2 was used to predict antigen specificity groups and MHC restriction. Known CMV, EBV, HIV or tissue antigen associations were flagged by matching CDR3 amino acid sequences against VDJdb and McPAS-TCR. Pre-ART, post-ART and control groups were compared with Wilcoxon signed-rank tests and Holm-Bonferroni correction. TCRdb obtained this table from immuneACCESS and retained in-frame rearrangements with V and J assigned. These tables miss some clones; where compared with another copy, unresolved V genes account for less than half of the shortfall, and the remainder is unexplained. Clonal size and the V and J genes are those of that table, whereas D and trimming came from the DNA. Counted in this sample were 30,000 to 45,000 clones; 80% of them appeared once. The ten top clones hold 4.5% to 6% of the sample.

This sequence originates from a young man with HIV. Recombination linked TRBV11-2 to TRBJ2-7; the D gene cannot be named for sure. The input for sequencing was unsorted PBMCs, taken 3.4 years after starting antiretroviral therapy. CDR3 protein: CASSLGLDYEQYF. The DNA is TGTGCCAGCAGCCTAGGGTTGGACTACGAGCAGTACTTC.